This paragraph covers one T cell receptor (beta chain) sequence. No antigen is known for it. This specimen comes from a study of cytomegalovirus exposure and HLA in healthy donors. Findings and limits, study-wide: A few chains tied to CMV proved CMV antigen-specific in vitro.

It was with 60 Vbeta and 13 Jbeta primers that the PCR ran. The protocol was immunoSEQ multiplex PCR, while the TCRdb copy is restricted to in-frame clones and leaves out a portion. The repertoire holds about 160,000 clones, with 70% to 85% as singletons. Per germline, CDR1 SGHTA and CDR2 FQGNSA. The V gene lost 2 bases and the J gene lost 7 bases, with 14 bases spanning the gap. The CDR3 is 14 residues long. The chain joins TRBV7-2 to TRBJ1-1; unclear D gene. The receptor comes from a man aged 45-65 years in good health and CMV-seropositive. Sequenced input: PBMCs. For the CDR3, the DNA is TGTGCCAGCAGCTTACGTCAAGTACAGTTTGAAGCTTTCTTT. Amino acid sequence: CASSLRQVQFEAFF.